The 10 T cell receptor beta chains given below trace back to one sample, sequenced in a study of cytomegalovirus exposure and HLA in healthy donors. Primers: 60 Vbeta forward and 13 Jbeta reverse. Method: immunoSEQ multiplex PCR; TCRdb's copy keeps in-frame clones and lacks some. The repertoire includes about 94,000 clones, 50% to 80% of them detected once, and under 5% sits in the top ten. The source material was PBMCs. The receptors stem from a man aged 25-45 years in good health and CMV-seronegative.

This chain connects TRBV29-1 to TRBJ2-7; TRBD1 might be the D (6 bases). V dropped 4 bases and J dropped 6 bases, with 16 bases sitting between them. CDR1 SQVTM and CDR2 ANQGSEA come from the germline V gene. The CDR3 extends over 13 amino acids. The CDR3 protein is CSVGSGTQVEQYF. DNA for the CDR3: TGCAGCGTTGGGTCCGGGACACAGGTCGAGCAGTACTTC.

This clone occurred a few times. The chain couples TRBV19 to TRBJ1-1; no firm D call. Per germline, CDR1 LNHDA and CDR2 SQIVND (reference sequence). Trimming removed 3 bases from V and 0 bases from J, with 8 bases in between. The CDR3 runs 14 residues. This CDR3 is CASSIISLNTEAFF. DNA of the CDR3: TGTGCCAGTAGTATCATTAGCCTGAACACTGAAGCTTTCTTT.

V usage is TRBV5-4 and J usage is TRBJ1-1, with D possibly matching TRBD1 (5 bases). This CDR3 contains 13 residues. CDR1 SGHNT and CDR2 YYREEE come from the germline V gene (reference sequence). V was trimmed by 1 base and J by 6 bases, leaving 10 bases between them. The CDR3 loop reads CASSLSGSPEAFF. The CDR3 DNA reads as TGTGCCAGCAGCTTGTCAGGGTCGCCTGAAGCTTTCTTT.

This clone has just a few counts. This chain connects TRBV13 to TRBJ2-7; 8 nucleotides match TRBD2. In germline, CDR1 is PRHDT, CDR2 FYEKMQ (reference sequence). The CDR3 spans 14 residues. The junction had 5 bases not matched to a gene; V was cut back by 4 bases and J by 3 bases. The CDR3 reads CASSSGTRFYEQYF. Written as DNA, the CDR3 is TGTGCCAGCAGCTCCGGGACTAGATTCTACGAGCAGTACTTC. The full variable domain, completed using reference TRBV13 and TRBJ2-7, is AAGVIQSPRHLIKEKRETATLKCYPIPRHDTVYWYQQGPGQDPQFLISFYEKMQSDKGSIPDRFSAQQFSDYHSELNMSSLELGDSALYFCASSSGTRFYEQYFGPGTRLTVT.

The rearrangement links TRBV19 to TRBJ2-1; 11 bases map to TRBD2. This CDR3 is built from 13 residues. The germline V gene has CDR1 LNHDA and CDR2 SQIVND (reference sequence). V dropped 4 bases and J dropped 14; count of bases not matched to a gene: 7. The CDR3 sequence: CASSTKLAGVEFF. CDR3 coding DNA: TGTGCCAGTAGTACAAAACTAGCGGGAGTCGAGTTCTTC.

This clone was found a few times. The chain's CDR3 is CSALPEETQYF. As DNA, the CDR3 is TGCAGTGCCCTCCCGGAGGAGACCCAGTACTTC. The genes are TRBV20-1 and TRBJ2-5; D is unclear. Germline CDR1 DFQATT, CDR2 SNEGSKA (reference sequence). V dropped 6 bases and J dropped 5 bases, with 10 bases sitting between them. The CDR3 sequence is 11 residues long.

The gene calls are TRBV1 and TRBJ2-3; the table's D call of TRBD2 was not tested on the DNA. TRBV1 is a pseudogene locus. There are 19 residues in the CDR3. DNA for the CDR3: TGCACCAGCAGCCAAGATCGACTAGCGGGGGTACTTAGCACAGATACGCAGTATTTT. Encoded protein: CTSSQDRLAGVLSTDTQYF.

CDR3 region: CASSERQGLVYEQYF. The DNA of the CDR3 is TGTGCCAGCAGTGAACGGCAGGGGTTGGTCTACGAGCAGTACTTC. This chain uses TRBV2 with TRBJ2-5; possible D gene TRBD1, 6 bases. The last part of the DNA fits TRBJ2-7 better; the J call may be wrong. This CDR3 is 15 amino acids long. Germline CDR1 and CDR2: SNHLY and FYNNEI.

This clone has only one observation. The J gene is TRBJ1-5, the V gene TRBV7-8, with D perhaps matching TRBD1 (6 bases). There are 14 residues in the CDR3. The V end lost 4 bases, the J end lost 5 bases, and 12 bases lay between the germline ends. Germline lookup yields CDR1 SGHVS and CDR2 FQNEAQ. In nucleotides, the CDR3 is TGTGCCAGCAGCTCCGACAGGAAGGATCAGCCCCAGCATTTT. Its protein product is CASSSDRKDQPQHF. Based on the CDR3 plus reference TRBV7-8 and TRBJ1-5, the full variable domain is GAGVSQSPRYKVAKRGQDVALRCDPISGHVSLFWYQQALGQGPEFLTYFQNEAQLDKSGLPSDRFFAERPEGSVSTLKIQRTQQEDSAVYLCASSSDRKDQPQHFGDGTRLSIL.

The CDR3 reads CATSRDRDSPLHF. The CDR3 DNA reads TGTGCCACCAGCAGAGATCGAGATTCACCCCTCCACTTT. The chain has TRBV15 and TRBJ1-6; D not resolved. V was cut by 0 bases and J by 8 bases, with 5 bases left in between. The CDR3 sequence is 13 residues long. The germline CDR1 and CDR2 sequences are LNHNV and YYDKDF (reference sequence). The variable domain in full, with the rest retrieved from reference TRBV15 and TRBJ1-6, is DAMVIQNPRYQVTQFGKPVTLSCSQTLNHNVMYWYQQKSSQAPKLLFHYYDKDFNNEADTPDNFQSRRPNTSFCFLDIRSPGLGDTAMYLCATSRDRDSPLHFGNGTRLTVT.